The 4 T cell receptor beta chains in this list originate from one sample, sequenced in a study of T cells in tumors after PD-1 blockade. Sequenced by immunoSEQ multiplex PCR; TCRdb stores in-frame clones only, minus some. The sample lists 9,000 to 15,000 clones, 63% seen once, with about 15% in the top ten. The material sequenced was tumor tissue, taken before anti-PD-1 treatment. Every receptor here comes from a human donor with basal cell carcinoma.

This clone was observed once. The gene calls are TRBV19 and TRBJ1-1, with 9 bases aligning to TRBD1. V trimming: 6 bases; J trimming: 3 bases; junction bases outside the gene matches: 8. The CDR3 loop spans 15 amino acids. Germline CDR1 is LNHDA and CDR2 is SQIVND (reference sequence). CDR3 sequence: CASRRRTGADTEAFF. For the CDR3, the DNA is TGTGCCAGTAGAAGGCGGACAGGGGCTGACACTGAAGCTTTCTTT.

This rearrangement joins TRBV28 to TRBJ2-7; D may be TRBD2 (5 bases). Trimming removed 4 bases at V and 3 bases at J, with 16 bases between. This CDR3 has 15 residues. CDR1 is MDHEN and CDR2 is SYDVKM in the germline V gene. The CDR3 is CASSSADQNGYEQYF. The CDR3 nucleotides are TGTGCCAGCAGTTCAGCGGACCAAAACGGCTACGAGCAGTACTTC.

Judged by abundance, this clone is large. The gene calls are TRBV7-9 and TRBJ2-2; D not certain. The CDR3 sequence is 13 residues long. Looked up from germline, CDR1 is SEHNR and CDR2 is FQNEAQ (reference sequence). CDR3 coding DNA: TGTGGCCCCGGAACCCAGAACACCGGGGAGCTGTTTTTT. This encodes CGPGTQNTGELFF.

V and J are TRBV30 and TRBJ2-3, with D possibly matching TRBD2 (5 bases). The CDR3 has 15 residues. Germline CDR1 GTSNPN, CDR2 SVGIG (reference sequence). V dropped 2 bases and J dropped 1 base, with 13 bases sitting between them. The CDR3 bases are TGTGCCTGGAGTAATGGCCGGGGAGGCACAGATACGCAGTATTTT. It is translated as CAWSNGRGGTDTQYF.